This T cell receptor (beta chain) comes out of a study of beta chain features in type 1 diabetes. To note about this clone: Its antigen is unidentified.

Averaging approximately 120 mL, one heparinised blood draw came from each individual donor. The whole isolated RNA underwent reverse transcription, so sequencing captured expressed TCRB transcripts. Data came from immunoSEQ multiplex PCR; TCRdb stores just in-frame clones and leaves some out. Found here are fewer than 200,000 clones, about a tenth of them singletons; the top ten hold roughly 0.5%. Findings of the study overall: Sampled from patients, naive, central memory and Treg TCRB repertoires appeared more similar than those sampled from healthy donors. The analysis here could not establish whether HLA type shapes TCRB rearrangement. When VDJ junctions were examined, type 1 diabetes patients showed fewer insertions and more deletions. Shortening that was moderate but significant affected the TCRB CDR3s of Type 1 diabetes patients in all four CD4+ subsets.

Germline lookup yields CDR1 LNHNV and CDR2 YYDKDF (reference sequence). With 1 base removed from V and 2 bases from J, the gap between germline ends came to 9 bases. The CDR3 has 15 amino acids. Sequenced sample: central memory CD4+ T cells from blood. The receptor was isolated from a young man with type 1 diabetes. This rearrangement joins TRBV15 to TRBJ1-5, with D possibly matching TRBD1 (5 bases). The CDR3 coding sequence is TGTGCCACCAGCAGAGGGGGGGACGGCAATCAGCCCCAGCATTTT. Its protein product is CATSRGGDGNQPQHF.